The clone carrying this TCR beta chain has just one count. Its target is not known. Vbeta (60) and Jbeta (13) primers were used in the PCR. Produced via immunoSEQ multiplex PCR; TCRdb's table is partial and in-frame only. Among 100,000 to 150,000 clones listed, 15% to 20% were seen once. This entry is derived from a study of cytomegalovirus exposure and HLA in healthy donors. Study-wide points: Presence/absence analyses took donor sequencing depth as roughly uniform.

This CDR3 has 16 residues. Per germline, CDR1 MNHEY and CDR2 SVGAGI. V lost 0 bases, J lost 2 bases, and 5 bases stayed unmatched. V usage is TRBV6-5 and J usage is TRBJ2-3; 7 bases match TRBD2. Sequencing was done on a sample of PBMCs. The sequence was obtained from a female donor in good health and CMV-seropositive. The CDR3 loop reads CASSYSKRGHTDTQYF. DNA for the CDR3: TGTGCCAGCAGTTACTCGAAGCGGGGCCACACAGATACGCAGTATTTT.